Below, 14 T cell receptor beta chains from the same sample are listed, as sequenced in a study of T-cell memory formation after mild COVID-19. TCRdb called the 5' RACE reads again in MiXCR, with one record for every CDR3 protein. The sample shows 410,000 or so distinct CDR3 sequences, around a quarter of them seen only once. Sequenced sample: PBMCs or a T cell subset sorted from them (not recorded which). The receptor set was obtained from an adult woman who had mild COVID-19 (a few samples of this study predate the infection). Cell type and time point are not known.

The chain has TRBV19 and TRBJ1-4, with D unresolved. This CDR3 comprises 12 residues. The germline gives CDR1 LNHDA, CDR2 SQIVND (reference sequence). V lost 2 bases and J 8 bases, leaving 6 bases between the germline ends. In DNA form, the CDR3 reads TGTGCCAGTAGTATATGGGCAGAAAAACTGTTTTTT. As protein: CASSIWAEKLFF.

This sequence joins TRBV7-2 and TRBJ1-1; D possibly corresponds to TRBD1 (5 bases). Germline CDR1 and CDR2: SGHTA and FQGNSA. This CDR3 is 12 amino acids long. V was pared by 5 bases and J by 13 bases, with 17 bases between. The CDR3 nucleotides are TGTGCCAGCAGCCCCTCCAGGGTTGGAGATTTCTTT. Amino acids: CASSPSRVGDFF.

The chain uses TRBV7-9 and TRBJ2-2; D gene unclear. CDR1 SEHNR and CDR2 FQNEAQ come from the germline V gene (reference sequence). V was trimmed by 6 bases and J by 5 bases, leaving 19 bases between them. The CDR3 spans 16 residues. The CDR3 is CASRSARGLPTGELFF. DNA for the CDR3: TGTGCCAGCAGATCCGCGCGAGGCCTTCCGACCGGGGAGCTGTTTTTT. Variable domain in full (rest from reference TRBV7-9 and TRBJ2-2): DTGVSQNPRHKITKRGQNVTFRCDPISEHNRLYWYRQTLGQGPEFLTYFQNEAQLEKSRLLSDRFSAERPKGSFSTLEIQRTEQGDSAMYLCASRSARGLPTGELFFGEGSRLTVL.

This clonotype was seen only a few times. The chain has TRBV30 and TRBJ1-2, with TRBD1 as a possible D gene (5 bases). The germline V gene has CDR1 GTSNPN and CDR2 SVGIG (reference sequence). This CDR3 has 15 amino acids. V was trimmed by 0 bases and J by 4 bases, leaving 15 bases between them. CDR3 in amino acids: CAWSVQSGGVYGYTF. CDR3 sequence (DNA): TGTGCCTGGAGTGTCCAATCGGGAGGGGTCTATGGCTACACCTTC.

The chain uses TRBV6-5 and TRBJ2-2, with D possibly TRBD1 on 5 matching bases. Deletions cut 5 bases from V and 5 bases from J, with 21 bases between. The germline V gene encodes CDR1 MNHEY and CDR2 SVGAGI. This CDR3 contains 17 residues. CDR3 in amino acids: CASSHDRSAPRTGELFF. In DNA form, the CDR3 reads TGTGCCAGCAGTCATGACAGATCTGCCCCAAGGACCGGGGAGCTGTTTTTT.

This clonotype was seen a few times. The genes are TRBV2 and TRBJ2-7; 8 bases fit TRBD2. Germline CDR1 reads SNHLY; CDR2 reads FYNNEI. This CDR3 has 14 residues. J lost 5 bases, V lost 7 bases, and 10 bases had no gene match. CDR3 sequence (DNA): TGTGCCAGCATACTAGCGGCGAACTCGAACGAGCAGTACTTC. As protein: CASILAANSNEQYF.

This clonotype has more than one count but fewer than ten. V is TRBV11-2 and J is TRBJ2-7; 13 nucleotides align to TRBD2. Germline V gene data show CDR1 as SGHAT and CDR2 as FQNNGV. Trimming cost V 5 bases and J 2 bases; bases outside gene matches: 6. CDR3 length: 16 residues. CDR3 in DNA: TGTGCCAGCAGCCTCCTTACTAGCGGGAGGGCCTACGAGCAGTACTTC. This sequence encodes CASSLLTSGRAYEQYF.

This clonotype was found many times. This sequence joins TRBV2 and TRBJ2-7; the D gene is possibly TRBD1 (6 bases). The CDR3 consists of 14 residues. Germline V gives CDR1 SNHLY, CDR2 FYNNEI. V was pared by 2 bases and J by 3 bases, with 11 bases between. The DNA of the CDR3 is TGTGCCAGCAGTGAACAGGGGATCGGCTACGAGCAGTACTTC. Protein: CASSEQGIGYEQYF.

The chain combines TRBV7-9 with TRBJ1-1; no reliable D call. From germline, CDR1 is SEHNR and CDR2 FQNEAQ (reference sequence). The V end was cut by 5 bases, the J end by 2 bases, with 12 bases between. The CDR3 is 14 amino acids. CDR3 in DNA: TGTGCCAGCAGCGAGAACAGAGCTAACACTGAAGCTTTCTTT. Translation gives CASSENRANTEAFF.

This sequence joins TRBV24-1 and TRBJ2-1; D gene ambiguous. CDR3 length equals 12 residues. Germline V lookup: CDR1 KGHDR, CDR2 SFDVKD. V dropped 0 bases and J dropped 8 bases, with 4 bases sitting between them. DNA of the CDR3: TGTGCCACCAGTGATTTGAACGATGAGCAGTTCTTC. The encoded protein is CATSDLNDEQFF.

This clonotype was detected ten times or more. V gene TRBV7-2 combines with J gene TRBJ2-5, with a possible D match to TRBD2 (6 bases). Germline assignment: CDR1 SGHTA and CDR2 FQGNSA. The CDR3 extends over 13 amino acids. Trimming took 8 bases from V and 4 from J, leaving 14 bases between them. CDR3 bases: TGTGCCAGCGACGGGAGCATAGGAGAGACCCAGTACTTC. Its protein product is CASDGSIGETQYF.

This clonotype occurred a few times. The chain has TRBV16 and TRBJ2-5; D remains ambiguous. The ends were cut back, 0 bases at V and 5 bases at J, with 4 bases in the middle. The V gene's germline CDR1 is KGHSY and CDR2 FQNENV. The CDR3 is 12 amino acids. CDR3 DNA sequence: TGTGCCAGCAGCCAATCTTTGGAGACCCAGTACTTC. This codes for CASSQSLETQYF.

The chain joins TRBV12-3 or TRBV12-4 to TRBJ2-3, with TRBD2 identical over 12 bases. CDR3 length equals 15 residues. Germline trimming cut 7 bases from V and 10 bases from J; bases unmatched to any gene: 12. CDR3 region: CASTTLAGGRQSQYF. CDR3 DNA: TGTGCCAGCACCACACTAGCGGGGGGCCGTCAGTCGCAGTATTTT.

The chain joins TRBV6-2 or TRBV6-3 to TRBJ2-1, with 8 nucleotides matching TRBD2. The CDR3 covers 20 residues. The germline V gene has CDR1 MNHEY and CDR2 SVGEGT. After removal of 1 base from V and 1 base from J, the junction contained 15 bases not matched to a gene. DNA for the CDR3: TGTGCCAGCAGTTACTTAATGGGTAGCGGGATAATATTGTCCTACAATGAGCAGTTCTTC. Protein sequence: CASSYLMGSGIILSYNEQFF.